This TCR beta chain was sequenced during a study of early T cells in non-severe SARS-CoV-2 infection. Study-level background: The sequenced material was bulk RNA from unsorted whole blood, and its chains were unpaired.

Attached unique molecular identifiers marked individual cDNA molecules. TCRdb ran MiXCR on the 5' RACE reads and lists one entry per CDR3 protein. The sample includes fewer than 85,000 distinct CDR3 sequences, around 15% seen only once; the top ten take approximately 1.5%. The V end was cut by 5 bases, the J end by 7 bases, with 21 bases between. This CDR3 spans 15 amino acids. CDR1 and CDR2 from the germline V gene are DFQATT and SNEGSKA (reference sequence). This clonotype has a handful of counts. V is TRBV20-1 and J is TRBJ2-1, with no clear D. The sequence derives from an adult who was a healthcare worker with PCR-confirmed SARS-CoV-2 infection or an uninfected control (not recorded which). The specimen was whole blood. The CDR3 bases are TGCAGTGCTCAGGTGCCCTTTGGTTTGGGAAATGAGCAGTTCTTC. This translates into CSAQVPFGLGNEQFF.